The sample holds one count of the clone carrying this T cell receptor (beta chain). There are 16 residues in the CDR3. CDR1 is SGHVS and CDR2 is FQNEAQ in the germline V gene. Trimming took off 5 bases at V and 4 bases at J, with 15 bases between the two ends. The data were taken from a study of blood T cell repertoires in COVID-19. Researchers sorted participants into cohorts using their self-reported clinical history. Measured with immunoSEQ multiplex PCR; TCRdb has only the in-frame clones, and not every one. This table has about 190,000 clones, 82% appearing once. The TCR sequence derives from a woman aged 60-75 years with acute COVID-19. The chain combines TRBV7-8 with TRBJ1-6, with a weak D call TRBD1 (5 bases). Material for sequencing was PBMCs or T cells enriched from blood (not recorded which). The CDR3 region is CASSIVDSGYNSPLHF. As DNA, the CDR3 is TGTGCCAGCAGCATAGTTGACAGTGGTTATAATTCACCCCTCCACTTT.